A selection of T cell receptor beta chains follows, all from one sample in a study of cytomegalovirus exposure and HLA in healthy donors. The assay was immunoSEQ multiplex PCR, and TCRdb's table has in-frame clones only and misses some. Of some 180,000 clones detected, roughly 75% appear once; the ten largest clones hold 1.5% to 2%. The sequencing sample was made of PBMCs. These receptors were taken from a woman younger than 45 in good health and CMV-seronegative. Each CDR3 is given with its conserved first and last residue. The order of the fields is D gene, J gene, clone size, V gene, CDR3 protein, CDR3 DNA. The D gene is left open where the match is weak. The size of a clone is reported for some rows only, either as once, few or many, or as a class for expanded clones.

>.|TRBJ2-5|.|TRBV29-1
CSVVRTPGETQYF
TGCAGCGTTGTCAGAACCCCGGGGGAGACCCAGTACTTC
>TRBD1|TRBJ2-7|.|TRBV5-1
CASSFGQELDEQYF
TGCGCCAGCAGCTTCGGACAGGAGCTGGACGAGCAGTACTTC
>TRBD1|TRBJ1-5|.|TRBV19
CASRKWTGNNQPQHF
TGTGCCAGTAGGAAGTGGACAGGGAATAATCAGCCCCAGCATTTT
>.|TRBJ2-1|.|TRBV7-9
CASSGGGDARGEQFF
TGTGCCAGCAGCGGAGGAGGGGACGCCCGGGGGGAGCAGTTCTTC
>TRBD2|TRBJ2-5|.|TRBV9
CASSVDLAGGLQETQYF
TGTGCCAGCAGCGTGGACCTAGCGGGGGGGCTCCAAGAGACCCAGTACTTC
>TRBD2|TRBJ2-5|.|TRBV7-8
CASSLRLATQQETQYF
TGTGCCAGCAGCCTAAGACTAGCTACCCAACAAGAGACCCAGTACTTC
>.|TRBJ1-1|.|TRBV9
CASSVGPNTEAFF
TGTGCCAGCAGCGTAGGTCCTAACACTGAAGCTTTCTTT
>TRBD2|TRBJ2-7|.|TRBV6-5
CASSLGLAGYEQYF
TGTGCCAGCAGTTTGGGGCTAGCGGGGTACGAGCAGTACTTC
>.|TRBJ1-1|.|TRBV7-8
CASSHLQGLTRSNTEAFF
TGTGCCAGCAGCCACCTGCAGGGGCTCACCAGATCGAACACTGAAGCTTTCTTT
>TRBD1|TRBJ1-3|.|TRBV5-4
CASSPGGASGNTIYF
TGTGCCAGCAGCCCAGGGGGCGCGAGTGGAAACACCATATATTTT
>TRBD1|TRBJ1-1|few|TRBV10-2
CASQGGNTEAFF
TGCGCCAGTCAGGGGGGGAACACTGAAGCTTTCTTT
>.|TRBJ1-1|.|TRBV7-2
CASRQMTVGNTEAFF
TGTGCCAGCAGACAGATGACAGTAGGGAACACTGAAGCTTTCTTT
>TRBD2|TRBJ2-3|.|TRBV11-2
CASSSKQRGSADTQYF
TGTGCCAGCAGCTCGAAACAGCGGGGTAGCGCAGATACGCAGTATTTT
>.|TRBJ1-2|few|TRBV5-6
CASSLGRNYGYTF
TGTGCCAGCAGCTTGGGGCGGAACTATGGCTACACCTTC
>.|TRBJ2-1|.|TRBV5-1
CASSSGQPYSYNEQFF
TGCGCCAGCAGCTCCGGACAGCCCTATTCCTACAATGAGCAGTTCTTC
>.|TRBJ1-5|.|TRBV7-2
CASSLAGAGHNQPQHF
TGTGCCAGCAGCTTAGCGGGCGCAGGACACAATCAGCCCCAGCATTTT
>.|TRBJ2-2|.|TRBV12-5
CASGLVTAGELFF
TGTGCTAGTGGTTTGGTAACTGCCGGGGAGCTGTTTTTT
>.|TRBJ1-4|.|TRBV2
CASRPGGEKLFF
TGTGCCAGCCGACCGGGGGGTGAAAAACTGTTTTTT
>TRBD1|TRBJ1-1|.|TRBV4-1
CASSQDPGGNTEAFF
TGCGCCAGCAGCCAAGATCCAGGGGGGAACACTGAAGCTTTCTTT
>TRBD1|TRBJ2-5|.|TRBV25-1
CASSDTGTGVRETQYF
TGTGCCAGCAGTGATACCGGGACAGGGGTCCGTGAGACCCAGTACTTC
>.|TRBJ2-7|.|TRBV7-2
CASSPQAGSSYEQYF
TGTGCCAGCAGCCCTCAAGCGGGCTCTTCCTACGAGCAGTACTTC
>.|TRBJ1-1|.|TRBV6-1
CASSVEGHLNTEAFF
TGTGCCAGCAGTGTAGAAGGACATTTGAACACTGAAGCTTTCTTT
>TRBD2|TRBJ2-1|.|TRBV19
CASSIGLAGQNEQFF
TGTGCCAGTAGTATCGGGCTAGCGGGCCAGAATGAGCAGTTCTTC
>TRBD2|TRBJ2-5|.|TRBV6-5
CASSQGLAGAETQYF
TGTGCCAGCAGTCAGGGACTAGCGGGGGCAGAGACCCAGTACTTC
>TRBD2|TRBJ2-5|.|TRBV5-1
CASSLGFLAGGPRQETQYF
TGCGCCAGCAGCTTGGGATTCCTAGCGGGGGGGCCGCGACAAGAGACCCAGTACTTC
>.|TRBJ1-5|once|TRBV2
CASRLRNSNQPQHF
TGTGCCAGCAGACTTAGAAATAGCAATCAGCCCCAGCATTTT
>.|TRBJ2-1|.|TRBV7-2
CASGLAVGSNEQFF
TGTGCCAGCGGGTTAGCGGTCGGGAGCAATGAGCAGTTCTTC
>.|TRBJ1-5|.|TRBV6-1
CASSESWAGQPQHF
TGTGCCAGCAGTGAATCGTGGGCCGGTCAGCCCCAGCATTTT
>TRBD2|TRBJ2-3|.|TRBV2
CASKLTSGGSDTQYF
TGTGCCAGCAAACTGACTAGCGGGGGTTCGGATACGCAGTATTTT
>TRBD2|TRBJ2-3|.|TRBV9
CASSVGTSGRTDTQYF
TGTGCCAGCAGCGTTGGGACTAGCGGTCGCACAGATACGCAGTATTTT
>.|TRBJ2-7|.|TRBV5-6
CASSTSGGLHEQYF
TGTGCCAGCAGCACATCGGGGGGCCTCCACGAGCAGTACTTC
>TRBD1|TRBJ1-1|few|TRBV5-4
CASSRPGQGTEAFF
TGTGCCAGCAGCCGTCCGGGACAGGGTACTGAAGCTTTCTTT
>.|TRBJ2-7|.|TRBV30
CAWSGSGGLEQYF
TGTGCCTGGAGTGGATCGGGTGGCCTCGAGCAGTACTTC
>TRBD2|TRBJ2-3|.|TRBV18
CASSSLAGAGSDTQYF
TGTGCCAGCTCATCACTAGCGGGGGCCGGCTCAGATACGCAGTATTTT
>.|TRBJ2-3|.|TRBV18
CASSHPGLHTDTQYF
TGTGCCAGCTCCCACCCGGGACTCCACACAGATACGCAGTATTTT
>TRBD2|TRBJ2-1|many|TRBV6-1
CASSETSGGGNEQFF
TGTGCCAGCAGTGAGACTAGCGGGGGGGGCAATGAGCAGTTCTTC
>.|TRBJ1-6|few|TRBV7-9
CASSLVATTYNSPLHF
TGTGCCAGCAGCTTAGTAGCAACGACTTATAATTCACCCCTCCACTTT
>.|TRBJ1-6|.|TRBV2
CASSLPLRQRLGSPLHF
TGTGCCAGCAGCCTTCCCCTAAGACAGCGACTCGGTTCACCCCTCCACTTT
>.|TRBJ1-1|.|TRBV7-9
CASSSMGSAEAFF
TGTGCCAGCAGCTCTATGGGGAGCGCTGAAGCTTTCTTT
>.|TRBJ1-5|.|TRBV21-1
CASSKDKRSYRRHF
TGTGCCAGCAGCAAAGATAAGAGATCCTATCGTCGGCATTTT
>.|TRBJ1-2|.|TRBV15
CATSTEGRGDYGYTF
TGTGCCACCAGCACAGAGGGCAGGGGTGACTATGGCTACACCTTC
>.|TRBJ2-7|.|TRBV27
CASSLASYREQYF
TGTGCCAGCAGTTTAGCCTCATACCGGGAGCAGTACTTC
>.|TRBJ1-2|.|TRBV7-8
CASSPPVYGYTF
TGTGCCAGCAGCCCCCCGGTTTACGGCTACACCTTC
>TRBD2|TRBJ2-3|.|TRBV5-6
CASSRLAGIQGHTDTQYF
TGTGCCAGCAGCCGACTAGCGGGGATCCAGGGACACACAGATACGCAGTATTTT
>.|TRBJ1-4|.|TRBV7-2
CASSLVSTNEKLFF
TGTGCCAGCAGCTTAGTCTCAACTAATGAAAAACTGTTTTTT
>TRBD1|TRBJ2-2|few|TRBV2
CASRGQLNTGELFF
TGTGCCAGCAGGGGACAGTTGAACACCGGGGAGCTGTTTTTT
>TRBD1|TRBJ1-3|.|TRBV30
CAWSVGGRGQNSGNTIYF
TGTGCCTGGAGTGTGGGGGGAAGGGGGCAGAACTCTGGAAACACCATATATTTT
>.|TRBJ1-1|once|TRBV2
CASSWKTVMNTEAFF
TGTGCCAGCAGCTGGAAGACAGTAATGAACACTGAAGCTTTCTTT
>.|TRBJ2-5|.|TRBV9
CASSVTREETQYF
TGTGCCAGCAGCGTAACCAGGGAAGAGACCCAGTACTTC
>TRBD1|TRBJ1-1|.|TRBV11-2
CASSFPQGDTEAFF
TGTGCCAGCAGCTTCCCCCAGGGGGACACTGAAGCTTTCTTT
>TRBD2|TRBJ2-2|.|TRBV10-3
CAISESTSGGPGELFF
TGTGCCATCAGTGAGTCGACTAGCGGGGGGCCCGGGGAGCTGTTTTTT
>.|TRBJ2-5|.|TRBV5-1
CASSTGLQETQYF
TGCGCCAGCAGCACGGGACTTCAAGAGACCCAGTACTTC
>TRBD2|TRBJ2-5|once|TRBV2
CASTLLRLAGEETQYF
TGTGCCAGCACCCTATTAAGGCTAGCGGGGGAAGAGACCCAGTACTTC
>.|TRBJ2-1|once|TRBV7-2
CASSLGVAGATQFF
TGTGCCAGCAGCTTAGGTGTCGCGGGGGCCACGCAGTTCTTC